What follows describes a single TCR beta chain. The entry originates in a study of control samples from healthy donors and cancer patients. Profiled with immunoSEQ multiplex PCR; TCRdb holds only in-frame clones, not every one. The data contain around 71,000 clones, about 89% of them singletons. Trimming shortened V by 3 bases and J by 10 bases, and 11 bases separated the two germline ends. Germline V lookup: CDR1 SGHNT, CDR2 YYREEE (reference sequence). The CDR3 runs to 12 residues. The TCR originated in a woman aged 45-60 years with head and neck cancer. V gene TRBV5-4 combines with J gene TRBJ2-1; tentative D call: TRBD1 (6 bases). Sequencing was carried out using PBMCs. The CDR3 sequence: CASSSTGTEQFF. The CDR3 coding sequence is TGTGCCAGCAGCTCCACCGGGACAGAGCAGTTCTTC.